These 20 T cell receptor beta chains originate from one sample sequenced in a study of monozygotic twins with inflammatory bowel disease. TCRdb processed the 5' RACE reads again and assigns one entry to each CDR3 protein, with no DNA. Its clone listing holds 300,000 to 400,000 distinct CDR3 sequences. The material sequenced was blood. These TCRs come from a human donor with ulcerative colitis or Crohn's disease, or a healthy co-twin of an affected twin (not recorded which).

V gene TRBV5-5 combines with J gene TRBJ1-1. Germline values: CDR1 SGHKS, CDR2 YYEKEE (reference sequence). This CDR3 region has 14 residues. This CDR3 reads CPLIVAKEDTEAFF.

V usage is TRBV10-2 and J usage is TRBJ2-1. The CDR3 is made up of 16 amino acids. Germline V gives CDR1 WSHSY, CDR2 SAAADI. The CDR3 loop reads CASSSVVSGPIYEQFF.

The chain employs TRBV12-3 or TRBV12-4 and TRBJ1-1. The CDR3 has 14 amino acids. The CDR3 sequence is CASSSSKGNTEAFF.

The chain joins TRBV7-2 to TRBJ2-5; there is no DNA to check the TCRdb D call of TRBD2. Per germline, CDR1 SGHTA and CDR2 FQGNSA. The CDR3 sequence is 16 residues long. The CDR3 is CASSLARISGGETQYF.

This chain uses TRBV5-6 with TRBJ2-4; without DNA, the TCRdb call of TRBD2 cannot be checked. The CDR3 consists of 16 residues. The germline CDR1 and CDR2 sequences are SGHDT and YYEEEE. The CDR3 sequence is CASSLFASGRQNIQYF.

This chain connects TRBV28 to TRBJ2-1. The germline V gene encodes CDR1 MDHEN and CDR2 SYDVKM. The CDR3 sequence is 14 residues long. CDR3: CASSLPGSYNEQFF.

The V gene is TRBV5-5, the J gene TRBJ2-2; TCRdb lists TRBD1, though no DNA is available to test this call. The CDR3 spans 16 residues. CDR1 and CDR2 (germline): SGHKS, YYEKEE (reference sequence). The chain's CDR3 is CASTEYAPGDTGELFF.

The rearrangement uses TRBV5-1 and TRBJ2-7. This CDR3 is 13 amino acids long. Germline assignment: CDR1 SGHRS and CDR2 YFSETQ. CDR3 loop: CASSLGTLYEQYF.

This chain connects TRBV5-1 to TRBJ1-4; TCRdb proposes TRBD1, but this gene call is untestable without DNA. Germline CDR1 is SGHRS and CDR2 is YFSETQ. The CDR3 covers 16 residues. The chain's CDR3 is CASRIGQGRTNEKLFF.

The chain employs TRBV5-1 and TRBJ1-2; TCRdb's D gene call, TRBD1, goes unchecked for lack of DNA. CDR1 and CDR2 from the germline V gene are SGHRS and YFSETQ. The CDR3 totals 16 residues. CDR3 sequence reads: CASSLGPDSTLYGYTF.

The V call is TRBV5-4, the J call TRBJ2-3; TCRdb returns TRBD2, unconfirmable since there is no DNA. Germline V gene lookup returns CDR1 SGHNT and CDR2 YYREEE (reference sequence). This CDR3 is 20 amino acids long. The CDR3 sequence: CASSFRVPLAGEEGTDTQYF.

The chain's CDR3 is CASRDPGTSVEQYF. The J gene is TRBJ2-7, the V gene TRBV7-9; TCRdb gives TRBD2 as the D gene, but with no DNA this cannot be confirmed. This CDR3 has 14 amino acids. The germline CDR1 and CDR2 sequences are SEHNR and FQNEAQ (reference sequence). Combining the CDR3 with reference TRBV7-9 and TRBJ2-7 gives the whole variable domain DTGVSQNPRHKITKRGQNVTFRCDPISEHNRLYWYRQTLGQGPEFLTYFQNEAQLEKSRLLSDRFSAERPKGSFSTLEIQRTEQGDSAMYLCASRDPGTSVEQYFGPGTRLTVT.

The chain carries TRBV5-1 and TRBJ2-5; the TCRdb D gene call, TRBD2, has no DNA to confirm it. Germline lookup yields CDR1 SGHRS and CDR2 YFSETQ. This CDR3 has 16 residues. The CDR3 here is CASSSRTSGAQETQYF. The whole variable domain, remainder taken from reference TRBV5-1 and TRBJ2-5, is KAGVTQTPRYLIKTRGQQVTLSCSPISGHRSVSWYQQTPGQGLQFLFEYFSETQRNKGNFPGRFSGRQFSNSRSEMNVSTLELGDSALYLCASSSRTSGAQETQYFGPGTRLLVL.

The chain couples TRBV24-1 to TRBJ2-1; TCRdb indicates TRBD2, and absent DNA this call remains unverified. CDR3 length: 16 amino acids. Germline values: CDR1 KGHDR, CDR2 SFDVKD. This CDR3 is CATSDRASGTFNEQFF.

V gene TRBV20-1 combines with J gene TRBJ2-3; TCRdb's D call, TRBD2, is unchecked because there is no DNA. The CDR3 consists of 13 residues. CDR1 DFQATT and CDR2 SNEGSKA come from the germline V gene (reference sequence). This CDR3 is CSARDTRVDTQYF.

The V gene is TRBV3-1, the J gene TRBJ1-6; TCRdb outputs TRBD1, but without DNA this stays unchecked. Germline V gene data show CDR1 as LGHDT and CDR2 as YNNKEL (reference sequence). The CDR3 is 17 residues long. The CDR3 here is CASSQAGSGGFTGPLHF.

J is TRBJ2-4 and V is TRBV6-2 or TRBV6-3; the TCRdb call, TRBD2, lacks DNA for checking. Germline-derived CDR1 and CDR2 are MNHEY and SVGEGT. The CDR3 totals 14 residues. CDR3 region: CASRASGSDNIQYF.

The chain uses TRBV9 and TRBJ1-6; TCRdb calls TRBD1, which cannot be checked without DNA. Germline CDR1 and CDR2: SGDLS and YYNGEE. The CDR3 has 13 amino acids. CDR3 protein: CASSETGNSPLHF.

The CDR3 is CASSPPTGELFF. The rearrangement uses TRBV7-6 and TRBJ2-2; there is no DNA to check the TCRdb D call of TRBD1. CDR1 SGHVS and CDR2 FNYEAQ come from the germline V gene. The CDR3 has 12 amino acids.

This chain uses TRBV5-1 with TRBJ2-7; TCRdb gives TRBD1 as the D gene, but with no DNA this cannot be confirmed. Germline V gives CDR1 SGHRS, CDR2 YFSETQ. The CDR3 consists of 13 residues. This CDR3 is CASSTDSRYEQYF. Variable domain in full (rest from reference TRBV5-1 and TRBJ2-7): KAGVTQTPRYLIKTRGQQVTLSCSPISGHRSVSWYQQTPGQGLQFLFEYFSETQRNKGNFPGRFSGRQFSNSRSEMNVSTLELGDSALYLCASSTDSRYEQYFGPGTRLTVT.